This entry describes one TCR beta chain. The sample belongs to a study of blood T cell repertoires in COVID-19. Study-wide context: The samples span acute and convalescent COVID-19 from the United States, Italy and Spain. In each case, the material was cDNA or gDNA derived from T cells, B-cell-depleted T cells, or PBMCs.

Germline CDR1 is MNHEY and CDR2 is SMNVEV (reference sequence). This CDR3 has 13 residues. V shed 6 bases, J shed 4 bases, and the junction held 5 bases outside the gene matches. In the source study's methods: Reference gene primers were amplified, and this amplification served to estimate nucleated cell counts. Repertoires were generated with immunoSEQ multiplex PCR, while TCRdb's copy carries only in-frame clones and drops some. V and J calls and clone size are given by that table; D and trimming were obtained from the DNA. This sample has some 200,000 clones, with about 90% found just once. This clonotype was obtained from a woman aged 50 to 60 with acute or convalescent COVID-19. Material: peripheral blood. The chain is built from TRBV27 and TRBJ2-5, with 7 positions matching TRBD2. CDR3 sequence: CASSQAGRETQYF. CDR3 coding DNA: TGTGCCAGCAGCCAAGCGGGACGAGAGACCCAGTACTTC.